This T cell receptor (beta chain) was found in a study of regulatory T cells in long-lasting Graves disease. This clonotype was found many times. The antigen is undetermined. Time point described: persistent/refractory GD, antithyroid drugs over 5 years with positive TRAb. PBMC RNA served as the TCR library source. The EDTA tubes were filled with around 8.1 milliliters of drawn peripheral blood. The TCR beta library used iRepertoire HTBI primers with Arm-PCR amplification of CDR3. Using its own MiXCR run on the multiplex PCR reads, TCRdb lists one record per CDR3 protein. This table holds approximately 290,000 distinct CDR3 sequences, 20% to 25% found once. V was cut by 7 bases and J by 5 bases, with 17 bases left in between. Germline lookup yields CDR1 SGHTA and CDR2 FQGNSA. The CDR3 loop spans 14 amino acids. Study-level points and caveats: Gene preferences differed: TRBV28, TRBJ1-2, TRBJ2-5 in persistent cases.

The input for sequencing was peripheral blood mononuclear cells (PBMCs), taken when the disease was refractory, from a patient treated with antithyroid drugs. The V gene is TRBV7-2, the J gene TRBJ2-5, with D uncertain. This sequence originates from a female donor with Graves disease. CDR3 sequence reads: CASTALDGEETQYF. The CDR3 DNA follows: TGTGCCAGCACAGCCTTGGACGGCGAGGAGACCCAGTACTTC.